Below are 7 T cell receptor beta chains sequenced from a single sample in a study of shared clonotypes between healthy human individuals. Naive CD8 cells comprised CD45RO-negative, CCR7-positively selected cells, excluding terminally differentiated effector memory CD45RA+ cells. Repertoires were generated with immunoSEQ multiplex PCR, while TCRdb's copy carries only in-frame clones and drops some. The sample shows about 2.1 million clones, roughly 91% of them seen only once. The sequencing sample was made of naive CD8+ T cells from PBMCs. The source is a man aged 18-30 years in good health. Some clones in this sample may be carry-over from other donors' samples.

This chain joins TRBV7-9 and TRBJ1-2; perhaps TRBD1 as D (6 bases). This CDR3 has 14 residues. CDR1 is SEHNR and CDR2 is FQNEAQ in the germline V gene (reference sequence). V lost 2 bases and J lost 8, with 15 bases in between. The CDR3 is CASSLPGASGGYTF. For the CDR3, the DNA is TGTGCCAGCAGCTTACCAGGGGCCTCGGGGGGCTACACCTTC.

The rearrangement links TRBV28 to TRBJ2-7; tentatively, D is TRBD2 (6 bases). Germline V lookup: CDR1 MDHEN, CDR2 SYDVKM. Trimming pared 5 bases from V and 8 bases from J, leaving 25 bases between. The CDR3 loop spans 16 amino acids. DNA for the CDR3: TGTGCCAGCAGTACCCCAGGGTTAGCGGCGGTCTTCCAGCAGTACTTC. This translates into CASSTPGLAAVFQQYF.

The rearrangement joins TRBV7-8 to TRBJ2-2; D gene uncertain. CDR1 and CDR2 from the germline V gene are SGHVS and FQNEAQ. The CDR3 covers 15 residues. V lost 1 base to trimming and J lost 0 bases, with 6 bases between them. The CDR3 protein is CASSLGRSNTGELFF. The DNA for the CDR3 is TGTGCCAGCAGCTTAGGCCGGTCGAACACCGGGGAGCTGTTTTTT. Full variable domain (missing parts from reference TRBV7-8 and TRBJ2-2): GAGVSQSPRYKVAKRGQDVALRCDPISGHVSLFWYQQALGQGPEFLTYFQNEAQLDKSGLPSDRFFAERPEGSVSTLKIQRTQQEDSAVYLCASSLGRSNTGELFFGEGSRLTVL.

CDR3 nucleotide sequence: TGTGCCAGCAGCCTCCTAGCCCCCTGGGACGAGCAGTACTTC. This encodes CASSLLAPWDEQYF. The chain is built from TRBV7-2 and TRBJ2-7, with D possibly TRBD2 on 5 matching bases. CDR3 length equals 14 residues. Germline CDR1 reads SGHTA; CDR2 reads FQGNSA. Trimming shortened V by 5 bases and J by 5 bases, and 16 bases separated the two germline ends.

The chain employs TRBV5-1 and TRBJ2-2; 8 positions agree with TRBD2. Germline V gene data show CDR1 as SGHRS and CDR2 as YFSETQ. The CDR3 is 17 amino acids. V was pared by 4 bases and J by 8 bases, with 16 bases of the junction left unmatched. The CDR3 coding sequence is TGCGCCAGCAGCCTCAAACCGGGACTAGATGTAGTAGGGGAGCTGTTTTTT. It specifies CASSLKPGLDVVGELFF.

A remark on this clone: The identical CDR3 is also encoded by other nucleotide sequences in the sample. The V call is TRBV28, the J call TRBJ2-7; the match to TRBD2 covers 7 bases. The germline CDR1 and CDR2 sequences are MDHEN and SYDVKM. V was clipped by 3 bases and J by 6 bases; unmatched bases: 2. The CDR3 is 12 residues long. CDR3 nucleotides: TGTGCCAGCAGTTTGGGAGGGGCCGAGCAGTACTTC. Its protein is CASSLGGAEQYF.

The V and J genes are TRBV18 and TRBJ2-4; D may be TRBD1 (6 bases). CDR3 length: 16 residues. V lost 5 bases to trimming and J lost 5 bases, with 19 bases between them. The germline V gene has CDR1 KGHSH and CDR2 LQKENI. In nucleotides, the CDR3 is TGTGCCAGCTCAAAGGGGCAGGGGAAGGCGCAAAACATTCAGTACTTC. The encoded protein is CASSKGQGKAQNIQYF.